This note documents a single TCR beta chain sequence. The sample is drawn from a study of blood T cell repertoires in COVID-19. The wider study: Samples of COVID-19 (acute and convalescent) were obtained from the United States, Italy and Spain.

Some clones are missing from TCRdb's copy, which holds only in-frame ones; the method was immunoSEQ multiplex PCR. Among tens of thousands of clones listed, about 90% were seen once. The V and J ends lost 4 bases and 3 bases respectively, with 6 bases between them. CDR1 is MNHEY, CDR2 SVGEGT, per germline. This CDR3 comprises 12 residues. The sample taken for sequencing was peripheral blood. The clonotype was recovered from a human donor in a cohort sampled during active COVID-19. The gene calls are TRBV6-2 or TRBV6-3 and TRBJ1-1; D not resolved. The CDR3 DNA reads TGTGCCAGCAGTTCACAGTACACTGAAGCTTTCTTT. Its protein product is CASSSQYTEAFF.